The 2 T cell receptor beta chains given below trace back to one sample, sequenced in a study of blood T cell repertoires in COVID-19. TCRdb's table, derived via immunoSEQ multiplex PCR, lists solely in-frame clones and lacks some. The sample has 60,000 to 85,000 clones; 80% are singletons. Sequenced: peripheral blood. These TCRs come from a man in his 70s who had recovered from COVID-19.

This clone was found once. The rearrangement uses TRBV19 and TRBJ2-6; D is unclear. V was shortened by 9 bases and J by 0 bases, with 15 bases between the two germline ends. Germline V gene data show CDR1 as LNHDA and CDR2 as SQIVND (reference sequence). The CDR3 sequence is 16 residues long. The CDR3 region has the DNA TGTGCCAGCGAAACTTCGATTAGCTCTGGGGCCAACGTCCTGACTTTC. It encodes CASETSISSGANVLTF.

The V gene is TRBV6-2 or TRBV6-3, the J gene TRBJ2-7; perhaps TRBD2 as D (6 bases). This CDR3 has 16 residues. Germline V CDR1 and CDR2: MNHEY, SVGEGT. V lost 5 bases and J 0 bases, leaving 17 bases between the germline ends. The CDR3 region has the DNA TGTGCCAGCAGTCCCAGATCGGACTACCTCTCCTACGAGCAGTACTTC. Its translation: CASSPRSDYLSYEQYF.